This is a list of T cell receptor beta chains from one sample in a study of CD8 T cells in ankylosing spondylitis. Via MiXCR, TCRdb re-called the 5' RACE reads, giving one row per CDR3 protein. The sample carries roughly 180,000 distinct CDR3 sequences, 9.5% to 15% recorded once. Specimen: blood, either unsorted or a sorted T cell fraction (not recorded which). Every receptor here comes from a male donor with ankylosing spondylitis or in good health (not recorded which). Each CDR3 is given with its conserved first and last residue. D genes are given only for firm matches. Size is stated for part of the rows, as once, few or many counts, or as a class when the clone is expanded.

v_gene,j_gene,abundance,len,d_gene,CDR3aa,CDR3nt
TRBV29-1,TRBJ2-3,NA,16,TRBD1,CSVEGSDRDLTDTQYF,TGCAGCGTTGAGGGTTCGGACAGGGACCTCACAGATACGCAGTATTTT
TRBV3-1,TRBJ1-1,many,16,NA,CASSQDLTVKNTEAFF,TGTGCCAGCAGCCAAGATTTGACAGTGAAGAACACTGAAGCTTTCTTT
TRBV25-1,TRBJ1-1,NA,15,NA,CATGRSRGLNTEAFF,TGTGCCACCGGTAGGTCGAGGGGGTTGAACACTGAAGCTTTCTTT
TRBV28,TRBJ2-7,few,13,NA,CASSHELSYEQYF,TGTGCCAGCAGCCATGAGCTTTCCTACGAGCAGTACTTC
TRBV2,TRBJ2-4,NA,15,NA,CASSERQGTKNIQYF,TGTGCCAGCAGTGAAAGGCAGGGAACCAAAAACATTCAGTACTTC
TRBV25-1,TRBJ2-3,NA,16,TRBD2,CASSEYLADLSDTQYF,TGTGCCAGCAGTGAATACCTAGCGGACCTCTCAGATACGCAGTATTTT
TRBV5-4,TRBJ2-1,NA,16,NA,CASSLDAGSSYNEQFF,TGTGCCAGCAGCTTAGATGCCGGGAGCTCCTACAATGAGCAGTTCTTC
TRBV9,TRBJ2-3,NA,12,NA,CASSVSPDTQYF,TGTGCCAGCAGCGTGTCCCCGGATACGCAGTATTTT
TRBV27,TRBJ2-3,NA,14,NA,CASSPWTGADTQYF,TGTGCCAGCAGTCCATGGACTGGGGCAGATACGCAGTATTTT
TRBV7-2,TRBJ2-7,few,15,NA,CASSLVGSGSYEQYF,TGTGCCAGCAGCTTAGTAGGTAGCGGATCCTACGAGCAGTACTTC
TRBV30,TRBJ2-3,few,16,NA,CAWRDRLGFSTDTQYF,TGTGCCTGGAGAGATCGACTAGGGTTTAGCACAGATACGCAGTATTTT
TRBV20-1,TRBJ2-3,NA,15,NA,CSARARDFQSDTQYF,TGCAGTGCTAGAGCCCGGGACTTTCAGTCCGATACGCAGTATTTT
TRBV27,TRBJ1-3,few,14,TRBD1,CASSPTGNGNTIYF,TGTGCCAGCAGTCCGACAGGGAATGGAAACACCATATATTTT
TRBV12-3/TRBV12-4,TRBJ2-3,many,14,NA,CASSLGPGTDTQYF,TGTGCCAGCAGTTTAGGACCCGGCACAGATACGCAGTATTTT
TRBV30,TRBJ1-5,few,13,NA,CAWRMGSNQPQHF,TGTGCCTGGAGAATGGGTAGCAATCAGCCCCAGCATTTT
TRBV7-9,TRBJ2-1,few,14,TRBD2,CGSGSSGSYNEQFF,TGTGGGTCAGGGTCTAGCGGGAGCTACAATGAGCAGTTCTTC
TRBV5-1,TRBJ2-7,few,14,NA,CASSRYGTPLEQYF,TGCGCCAGCAGCAGGTACGGGACACCCCTCGAGCAGTACTTC
TRBV6-2/TRBV6-3,TRBJ2-3,NA,17,NA,CASSWDRASQETDTQYF,TGTGCCAGCAGTTGGGATCGGGCCTCTCAGGAGACAGATACGCAGTATTTT
TRBV25-1,TRBJ1-2,NA,14,NA,CASSVQTGNYGYTF,TGTGCCAGCAGTGTCCAGACCGGAAACTATGGCTACACCTTC
TRBV27,TRBJ2-1,few,13,NA,CASSSSSVDEQFF,TGTGCCAGCAGTTCATCTTCTGTTGATGAGCAGTTCTTC